The 29 T cell receptor beta chains listed next were all sequenced from one sample in a study of T cell clonality in common variable immunodeficiency. TCRdb keeps only in-frame clones here, not all; method: immunoSEQ multiplex PCR. Observed are tens of thousands of clones, no singletons, with the top ten taking about 10%. Sequencing was performed on peripheral blood mononuclear cells. These receptors were taken from a person aged 18 to 70 in good health.

This clone occurred many times. The CDR3 end is not reached by the read, which stops 3 residues before it; the germline J gene fills it in. This chain uses TRBV7-2 with TRBJ1-5; D remains ambiguous. Germline V gives CDR1 SGHTA, CDR2 FQGNSA. V lost 5 bases, J lost 4 bases, and 15 bases lay in between. CDR3 length equals 15 residues. This chain's CDR3 is CASSPGTRENQPQHF. The DNA read from the CDR3 is TGTGCCAGCAGCCCTGGCACGCGGGAAAATCAGCCC.

This clone was counted many times. The CDR3 end falls 3 residues outside the read, so it is completed with the germline J gene. This rearrangement joins TRBV2 to TRBJ2-7; 7 positions agree with TRBD2. The CDR3 is made up of 14 amino acids. The V gene end was trimmed by 3 bases and the J gene end by 2 bases; junction bases not matched to a gene: 4. CDR1 is SNHLY and CDR2 is FYNNEI in the germline V gene. The part of the CDR3 DNA that was read is TGTGCCAGCAGTGATAGCGGGCCTACCTACGAG. Translated, it gives CASSDSGPTYE. The full CDR3 is CASSDSGPTYEQYF. Drawing the rest from reference TRBV2 and TRBJ2-7, the complete variable domain is EPEVTQTPSHQVTQMGQEVILRCVPISNHLYFYWYRQILGQKVEFLVSFYNNEISEKSEIFDDQFSVERPDGSNFTLKIRSTKLEDSAMYFCASSDSGPTYEQYFGPGTRLTVT.

About this clone: A read error may produce the germline difference seen at one junction end. Sequencing ends 3 residues short of the CDR3 end; the germline J gene provides the rest. The same CDR3 is also encoded by other DNA sequences in this sample. The V gene is TRBV6-4, the J gene TRBJ1-1; no reliable D call. CDR1 and CDR2 from the germline V gene are MRHNA and SNTAGT. This CDR3 is 14 amino acids long. The sequenced part of the CDR3 DNA is TGTGCCAGCAGTGACTCCAACAGAAACACTGAG. Amino acids: CASSDSNRNTE. The whole CDR3 protein reads CASSDSNRNTEAFF.

This clone was seen more than once but under ten times. The read falls 3 residues short of the CDR3 end, and the missing part is taken from the germline J gene. V usage is TRBV7-9 and J usage is TRBJ2-7; 7 positions match TRBD1. The junction had 9 bases not matched to a gene; V was cut back by 5 bases and J by 5 bases. CDR1 and CDR2 from the germline V gene are SEHNR and FQNEAQ (reference sequence). The CDR3 totals 14 residues. The part of the CDR3 DNA that was read is TGTGCCAGCAGCGGGAGAAGGGGGCTCAACGAG. Residues: CASSGRRGLNE. The full CDR3 sequence reads CASSGRRGLNEQYF.

This clone appeared many times. The read ends 3 residues before the CDR3 terminus; that terminus is restored from the germline J gene. The gene calls are TRBV2 and TRBJ2-7, with D possibly being TRBD2 (5 bases). The germline CDR1 and CDR2 sequences are SNHLY and FYNNEI. V lost 7 bases and J 3 bases, leaving 16 bases between the germline ends. The length of the CDR3 is 14 residues. This chain's CDR3 is CASTLDGEYYEQYF. Partial CDR3 DNA: TGTGCCAGCACCCTCGACGGGGAGTACTACGAG.

This clone was observed many times. The covered CDR3 bases are TGTGCCACCGGGACTGAGAGCTCTGGGGCCAACGTC. Translated: CATGTESSGANV. The entire CDR3 reads CATGTESSGANVLTF. V is TRBV19 and J is TRBJ2-6; maybe TRBD2 (6 bases). The CDR3 extends 3 residues past the end of the read, so its final part is completed from the germline J gene. Trimming left V 10 bases short and J 0 bases short, with 13 bases between. Germline lookup yields CDR1 LNHDA and CDR2 SQIVND (reference sequence). The CDR3 sequence is 15 residues long. The complete variable domain, with remaining parts taken from reference TRBV19 and TRBJ2-6, reads DGGITQSPKYLFRKEGQNVTLSCEQNLNHDAMYWYRQDPGQGLRLIYYSQIVNDFQKGDIAEGYSVSREKKESFPLTVTSAQKNPTAFYLCATGTESSGANVLTFGAGSRLTVL.

This clone was observed many times. The sequenced fragment ends 3 residues before the CDR3 boundary, so the rest is inferred from the germline J gene. The gene calls are TRBV27 and TRBJ2-3; either TRBD1 or TRBD2 may fit D (5 bases each). Trimming removed 7 bases from V and 3 bases from J, with 17 bases in between. CDR3 length: 15 residues. CDR1 MNHEY and CDR2 SMNVEV come from the germline V gene (reference sequence). Partial CDR3 DNA: TGTGCCAGCACCCCAGAGAGGGGCAGGACAGATACG. The encoded protein is CASTPERGRTDT. Given in full, the CDR3 is CASTPERGRTDTQYF.

This clone was counted many times. The read ends 3 residues shy of where the CDR3 ends; the end is completed using the germline J gene. The chain carries TRBV5-4 and TRBJ1-2, with D possibly TRBD1 on 6 matching bases. CDR3 size: 13 residues. Germline loops: CDR1 SGHNT, CDR2 YYREEE (reference sequence). CDR3 DNA, as far as it was read: TGTGCCAGCAGCACCACTACAGGGAACGGC. Translation: CASSTTTGNG. The full CDR3 protein reads CASSTTTGNGYTF.

This clone was seen ten or more times. The CDR3 goes on 3 residues after the read ends, and that part is filled in from the germline J gene. V and J are TRBV7-6 and TRBJ2-1, with 9 bases lining up with TRBD2. The length of the CDR3 is 14 residues. V gave up 5 bases and J gave up 8 bases; unmatched junction bases: 7. Germline V gene lookup returns CDR1 SGHVS and CDR2 FNYEAQ. Here the CDR3 reads CASSPAGGGDEQFF. CDR3 DNA (partial): TGTGCCAGCAGCCCAGCGGGAGGAGGGGATGAG. Complete variable domain (other parts from reference TRBV7-6 and TRBJ2-1): GAGVSQSPRYKVTKRGQDVALRCDPISGHVSLYWYRQALGQGPEFLTYFNYEAQQDKSGLPNDRFSAERPEGSISTLTIQRTEQRDSAMYRCASSPAGGGDEQFFGPGTRLTVL.

This clone was recorded at least ten times. The CDR3 is cut off 3 residues early in the read; its end comes from the germline J gene. V gene TRBV19 combines with J gene TRBJ1-1; D is possibly TRBD1 (6 bases). CDR3 length: 14 amino acids. Germline V lookup: CDR1 LNHDA, CDR2 SQIVND (reference sequence). The V and J ends lost 6 bases and 5 bases respectively, with 16 bases between them. The CDR3 bases that were read are TGTGCCAGTAGCCTGACAGGTTGGTTTACTGAA. Its protein product is CASSLTGWFTE. The whole CDR3 reads CASSLTGWFTEAFF.

Ten or more counts support this clone. The read ends 3 residues early relative to the CDR3; the germline J gene fills the gap. The chain links TRBV5-1 to TRBJ1-2; a possible D gene is TRBD1 (6 bases). This CDR3 has 16 residues. V was clipped by 3 bases and J by 0 bases, with 15 bases between them. CDR1 is SGHRS, CDR2 YFSETQ, per germline. The CDR3 protein is CASSWETGTANYGYTF. The CDR3 DNA, read in part, is TGCGCCAGCAGCTGGGAGACAGGTACTGCTAACTATGGC. The whole variable domain, remainder taken from reference TRBV5-1 and TRBJ1-2, is KAGVTQTPRYLIKTRGQQVTLSCSPISGHRSVSWYQQTPGQGLQFLFEYFSETQRNKGNFPGRFSGRQFSNSRSEMNVSTLELGDSALYLCASSWETGTANYGYTFGSGTRLTVV.

This clone was picked up many times. The missing CDR3 end, 3 residues past where the read stops, is filled in from the germline J gene. The chain is built from TRBV18 and TRBJ2-2; D may be TRBD2 (5 bases). CDR3 length equals 14 residues. Germline CDR1 reads KGHSH; CDR2 reads LQKENI. V lost 4 bases, J lost 6 bases, and 12 bases lay in between. The CDR3 bases that were read are TGTGCCAGCTCACAGTCACTAGAACCCGGGGAG. Its translation is CASSQSLEPGE. The entire CDR3 protein reads CASSQSLEPGELFF. The complete variable domain, with remaining parts taken from reference TRBV18 and TRBJ2-2, reads NAGVMQNPRHLVRRRGQEARLRCSPMKGHSHVYWYRQLPEEGLKFMVYLQKENIIDESGMPKERFSAEFPKEGPSILRIQQVVRGDSAAYFCASSQSLEPGELFFGEGSRLTVL.

This clone was found many times. The sequenced part of the CDR3 DNA is TGTGCCAGCAGCTCGGACATACACACC. Translating it yields CASSSDIHT. In full, the CDR3 is CASSSDIHTIYF. This chain uses TRBV13 with TRBJ1-3; D perhaps matches TRBD1 (5 bases). The read stops 3 residues short of the end of the CDR3; the missing end is completed from the germline J gene. This CDR3 has 12 amino acids. The V end was cut by 4 bases, the J end by 8 bases, with 9 bases between. Germline CDR1 PRHDT, CDR2 FYEKMQ (reference sequence).

This clone was detected ten times or more. The CDR3 end falls 3 residues outside the read, so it is completed with the germline J gene. V is TRBV7-8 and J is TRBJ2-5; TRBD1 aligns across 9 bases. The CDR3 runs to 16 residues. The germline V gene encodes CDR1 SGHVS and CDR2 FQNEAQ. V lost 5 bases, J lost 5 bases, and 12 bases stayed unmatched. The sequenced CDR3 bases are TGTGCCAGCAGCACTACCCGGGACAGGGCGGGGGAGACC. Its protein product is CASSTTRDRAGET. The CDR3 as a whole reads CASSTTRDRAGETQYF.

This clone was seen at least ten times. The CDR3 end is not reached by the read, which stops 3 residues before it; the germline J gene fills it in. The rearrangement links TRBV13 to TRBJ2-3; D is possibly TRBD2 (5 bases). Per the germline V gene, CDR1 is PRHDT and CDR2 is FYEKMQ (reference sequence). The length of the CDR3 is 16 residues. V was clipped by 5 bases and J by 2 bases, with 17 bases between them. The CDR3 sequence: CASSGPAAFSTDTQYF. The sequenced part of the CDR3 DNA is TGTGCCAGCAGCGGGCCAGCGGCCTTTTCCACAGATACG.

This clone was observed many times. Coverage ceases 3 residues before the CDR3 finishes, and the germline J gene fills in the end. The chain is built from TRBV20-1 and TRBJ2-1; TRBD2 matches 11 bases. Per the germline V gene, CDR1 is DFQATT and CDR2 is SNEGSKA (reference sequence). The CDR3 extends over 15 amino acids. V trimming: 5 bases; J trimming: 5 bases; junction bases outside the gene matches: 8. CDR3 in amino acids: CSAPGLAVMNNEQFF. The sequenced CDR3 bases are TGCAGTGCTCCGGGACTAGCGGTTATGAACAATGAG.

Many counts were recorded for this clone. Sequencing ends 3 residues short of the CDR3 end; the germline J gene provides the rest. This chain links TRBV6-2 or TRBV6-3 with TRBJ2-7, with 12 bases fitting TRBD2. Trimming removed 4 bases from V and 5 bases from J; junction bases left unmatched: 6. The CDR3 extends over 15 amino acids. Germline V gene lookup returns CDR1 MNHEY and CDR2 SVGEGT. Partial CDR3 DNA: TGTGCCAGCAGTTTCACTAGCGGGGGGAACGACGAG. Amino acids: CASSFTSGGNDE. The whole CDR3 protein reads CASSFTSGGNDEQYF.

This clone has at least ten counts. From the germline J gene comes the end of the CDR3, since the read stops 3 residues before it. This rearrangement joins TRBV18 to TRBJ1-1, with TRBD1 matching over 9 bases. The J segment lost 1 base and the V segment lost 2 bases, leaving 5 bases of the junction unmatched. The CDR3 consists of 16 residues. Germline V lookup: CDR1 KGHSH, CDR2 LQKENI. CDR3: CASSPTRTGENTEAFF. CDR3 DNA (partial): TGTGCCAGCTCACCAACGAGGACAGGGGAGAACACTGAA.

This clone was detected ten times or more. The CDR3 is cut off 3 residues early in the read; its end comes from the germline J gene. V gene TRBV4-1 combines with J gene TRBJ2-7; 14 nucleotides line up with TRBD2. The CDR3 runs to 16 residues. Germline assignment: CDR1 MGHRA and CDR2 YSYEKL. Losses at the gene ends were 4 bases for V and 2 bases for J; bases not matched to a gene: 4. Here the CDR3 reads CASSLGLAGGTYEQYF. CDR3 bases read: TGCGCCAGCAGCCTCGGACTAGCGGGGGGTACCTACGAG.

There are many counts of this clone. The CDR3 end falls 3 residues outside the read, so it is completed with the germline J gene. The J gene is TRBJ2-3, the V gene TRBV7-2; possibly TRBD1 for D (5 bases). V dropped 5 bases and J dropped 2 bases, with 11 bases sitting between them. The germline gives CDR1 SGHTA, CDR2 FQGNSA. CDR3 length: 14 residues. The CDR3 bases that were read are TGTGCCAGCAGCCACTCCAGGGACACAGATACG. Its protein product is CASSHSRDTDT. The entire CDR3 is CASSHSRDTDTQYF.

This clone has at least ten counts. The read ends 3 residues shy of where the CDR3 ends; the end is completed using the germline J gene. The V gene is TRBV2, the J gene TRBJ1-1; D might be TRBD1 (5 bases). The CDR3 runs to 16 residues. Looked up from germline, CDR1 is SNHLY and CDR2 is FYNNEI. V lost 1 base to trimming and J lost 4 bases, with 16 bases between them. This CDR3 is CASSEERYRQGTEAFF. The DNA read from the CDR3 is TGTGCCAGCAGTGAAGAAAGGTACAGGCAGGGCACTGAA.

The sequenced part of the CDR3 DNA is TGTGCCAGCAGTGAAGCCCCGGTGGCTCGCGGAGGC. This gives the protein CASSEAPVARGG. The complete CDR3 reads CASSEAPVARGGYTF. The genes are TRBV2 and TRBJ1-2; D not resolved. The read terminates 3 residues ahead of where the CDR3 ends, so the germline J gene completes it. Germline CDR1 reads SNHLY; CDR2 reads FYNNEI. The CDR3 consists of 15 residues.

This clone was observed at least ten times. The CDR3 sequence: CASSPQLGQHYEQYF. CDR3 bases read: TGTGCCAGCAGCCCCCAATTGGGACAGCACTACGAG. The genes are TRBV9 and TRBJ2-7, with 7 bases fitting TRBD1. The read ends 3 residues shy of where the CDR3 ends; the end is completed using the germline J gene. The CDR3 extends over 15 amino acids. CDR1 is SGDLS and CDR2 is YYNGEE in the germline V gene. Losses at the gene ends were 4 bases for V and 3 bases for J; bases not matched to a gene: 10.

In the case of this clone: The CDR3 end lies 3 residues beyond the end of the read and is filled in from the germline J gene. This sequence joins TRBV11-2 and TRBJ1-1; TRBD1 might be the D (5 bases). Trimming took off 1 base at V and 4 bases at J, with 10 bases between the two ends. The CDR3 totals 14 residues. Germline CDR1 and CDR2: SGHAT and FQNNGV. The CDR3 protein is CASSLAGGGTEAFF. Incomplete CDR3 DNA: TGTGCCAGCAGCTTAGCGGGGGGGGGCACTGAA.

This clone was seen ten or more times. The read comes to an end 3 residues before the CDR3 does, leaving the germline J gene to fill in the end. The V gene is TRBV5-1, the J gene TRBJ2-1; 12 bases fit TRBD2. Germline V lookup: CDR1 SGHRS, CDR2 YFSETQ. J lost 3 bases, V lost 0 bases, and 4 bases had no gene match. This CDR3 is 17 amino acids long. Incomplete CDR3 DNA: TGCGCCAGCAGCTTGGCGGGGACTAGCGGGCGCTACAATGAG. Amino acid sequence: CASSLAGTSGRYNE. The full CDR3 protein reads CASSLAGTSGRYNEQFF.

This clone was seen ten or more times. The read is 3 residues too short to cover the CDR3 end, so that end is filled in from the germline J gene. The chain combines TRBV20-1 with TRBJ2-5, with D unclear. CDR1 DFQATT and CDR2 SNEGSKA come from the germline V gene (reference sequence). This CDR3 contains 10 residues. Trimming removed 7 bases from V and 4 bases from J, with 7 bases in between. The sequenced part of the CDR3 DNA is TGCAGTGTATCTCGAGAGACC. Residues: CSVSRET. The full CDR3 sequence reads CSVSRETQYF.

This clone came up many times. This CDR3 is CASTIQAGSTNEKLFF. CDR3 bases read: TGTGCCAGTACCATTCAAGCAGGGTCAACTAATGAAAAA. The V gene is TRBV19, the J gene TRBJ1-4; weak D call: TRBD1 (5 bases). Coverage ceases 3 residues before the CDR3 finishes, and the germline J gene fills in the end. Per germline, CDR1 LNHDA and CDR2 SQIVND (reference sequence). The V gene lost 7 bases and the J gene lost 0 bases, with 15 bases spanning the gap. The CDR3 extends over 16 amino acids.

This clone has at least ten counts. The sequenced fragment ends 3 residues before the CDR3 boundary, so the rest is inferred from the germline J gene. The chain combines TRBV19 with TRBJ1-1; 9 bases map to TRBD1. CDR1 LNHDA and CDR2 SQIVND come from the germline V gene (reference sequence). J lost 1 base, V lost 4 bases, and 1 base had no gene match. The CDR3 loop spans 14 amino acids. CDR3 amino acids: CASSTGQGNTEAFF. The covered CDR3 bases are TGTGCCAGTAGTACGGGACAGGGGAACACTGAA.

This clone was observed at least ten times. The read ends 3 residues before the CDR3 terminus; that terminus is restored from the germline J gene. The V gene is TRBV20-1, the J gene TRBJ1-5, with 9 bases that match TRBD1. With 5 bases clipped from V and 5 bases from J, the junction kept 4 bases outside the gene matches. In germline, CDR1 is DFQATT, CDR2 SNEGSKA (reference sequence). The CDR3 spans 13 residues. The covered CDR3 bases are TGCAGTGCTTCCGGGACAGGGCATCAGCCC. Protein: CSASGTGHQP. The CDR3 in full is CSASGTGHQPQHF.